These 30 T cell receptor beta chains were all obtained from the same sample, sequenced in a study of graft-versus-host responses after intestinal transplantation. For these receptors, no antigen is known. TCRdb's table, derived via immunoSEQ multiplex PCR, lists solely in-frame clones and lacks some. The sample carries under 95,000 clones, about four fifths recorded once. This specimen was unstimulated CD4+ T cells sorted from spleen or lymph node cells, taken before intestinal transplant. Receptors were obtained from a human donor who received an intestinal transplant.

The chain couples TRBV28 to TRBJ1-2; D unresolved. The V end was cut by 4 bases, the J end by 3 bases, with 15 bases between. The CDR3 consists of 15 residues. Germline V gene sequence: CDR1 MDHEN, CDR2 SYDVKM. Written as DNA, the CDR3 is TGTGCCAGCAGTTCACCCGGTGAGGCGGACTATGGCTACACCTTC. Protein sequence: CASSSPGEADYGYTF.

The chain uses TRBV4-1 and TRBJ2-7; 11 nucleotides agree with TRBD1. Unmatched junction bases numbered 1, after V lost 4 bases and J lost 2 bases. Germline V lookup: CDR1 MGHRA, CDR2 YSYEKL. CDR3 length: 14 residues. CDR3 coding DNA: TGCGCCAGCAGCCCGGGACAGGGGGCCTACGAGCAGTACTTC. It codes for CASSPGQGAYEQYF.

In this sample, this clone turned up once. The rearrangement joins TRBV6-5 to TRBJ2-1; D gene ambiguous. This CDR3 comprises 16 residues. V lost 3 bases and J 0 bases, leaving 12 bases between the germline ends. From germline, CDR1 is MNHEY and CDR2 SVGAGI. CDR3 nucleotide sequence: TGTGCCAGCAGTTATGCCCTGATGAGCTCCTACAATGAGCAGTTCTTC. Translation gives CASSYALMSSYNEQFF.

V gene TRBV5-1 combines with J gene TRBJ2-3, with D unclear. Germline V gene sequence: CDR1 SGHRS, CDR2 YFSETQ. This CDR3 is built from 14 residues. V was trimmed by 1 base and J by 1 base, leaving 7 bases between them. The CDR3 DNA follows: TGCGCCAGCAGCTTGCCGGGTGGCACAGATACGCAGTATTTT. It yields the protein CASSLPGGTDTQYF.

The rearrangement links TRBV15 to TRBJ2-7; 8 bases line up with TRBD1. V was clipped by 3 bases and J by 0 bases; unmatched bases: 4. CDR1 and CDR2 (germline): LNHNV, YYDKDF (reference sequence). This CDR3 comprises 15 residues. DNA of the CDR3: TGTGCCACCAGCAGTTGGACAGGGTTCTCCTACGAGCAGTACTTC. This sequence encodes CATSSWTGFSYEQYF.

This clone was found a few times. CDR3 bases: TGTGCCACCAGCAGGGGCCCACGCGAAAAACTGTTTTTT. Residues: CATSRGPREKLFF. The rearrangement joins TRBV15 to TRBJ1-4; D not certain. CDR1 LNHNV and CDR2 YYDKDF come from the germline V gene (reference sequence). V was pared by 3 bases and J by 8 bases, with 10 bases between. The CDR3 runs to 13 residues.

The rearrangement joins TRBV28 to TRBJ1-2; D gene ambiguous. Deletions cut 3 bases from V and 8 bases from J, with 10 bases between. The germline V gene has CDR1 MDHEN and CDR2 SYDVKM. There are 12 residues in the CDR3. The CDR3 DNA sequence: TGTGCCAGCAGTTTGGTCGGGAAAGGCTACACCTTC. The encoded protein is CASSLVGKGYTF.

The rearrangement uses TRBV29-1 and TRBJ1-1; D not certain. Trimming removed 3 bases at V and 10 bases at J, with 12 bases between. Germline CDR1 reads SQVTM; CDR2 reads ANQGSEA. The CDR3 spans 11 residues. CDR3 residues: CSVEVIRGAFF. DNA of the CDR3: TGCAGCGTTGAGGTTATCCGGGGAGCTTTCTTT. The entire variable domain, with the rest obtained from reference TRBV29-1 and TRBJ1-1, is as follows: SAVISQKPSRDICQRGTSLTIQCQVDSQVTMMFWYRQQPGQSLTLIATANQGSEATYESGFVIDKFPISRPNLTFSTLTVSNMSPEDSSIYLCSVEVIRGAFFGQGTRLTVV.

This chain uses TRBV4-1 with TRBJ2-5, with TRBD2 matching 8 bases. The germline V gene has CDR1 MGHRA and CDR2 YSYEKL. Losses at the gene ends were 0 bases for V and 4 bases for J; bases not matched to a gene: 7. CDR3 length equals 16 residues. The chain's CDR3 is CASSQDRGREGETQYF. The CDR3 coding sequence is TGCGCCAGCAGCCAAGATCGGGGACGGGAGGGAGAGACCCAGTACTTC.

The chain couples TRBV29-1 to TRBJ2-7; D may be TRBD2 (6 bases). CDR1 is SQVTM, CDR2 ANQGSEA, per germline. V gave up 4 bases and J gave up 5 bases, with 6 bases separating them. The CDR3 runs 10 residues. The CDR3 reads CSVGGDEQYF. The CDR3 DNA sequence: TGCAGCGTTGGCGGGGACGAGCAGTACTTC.

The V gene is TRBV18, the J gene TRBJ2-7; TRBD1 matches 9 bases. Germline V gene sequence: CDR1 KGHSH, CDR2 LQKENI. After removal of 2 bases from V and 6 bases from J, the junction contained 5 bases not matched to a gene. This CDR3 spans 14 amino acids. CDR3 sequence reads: CASSPRTGVTEQYF. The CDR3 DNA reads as TGTGCCAGCTCACCAAGGACAGGGGTTACCGAGCAGTACTTC.

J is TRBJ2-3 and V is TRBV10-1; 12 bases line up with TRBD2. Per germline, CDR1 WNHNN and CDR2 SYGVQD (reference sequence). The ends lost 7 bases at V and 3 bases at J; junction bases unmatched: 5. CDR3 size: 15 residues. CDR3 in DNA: TGCGCCAGCACAGACGGGACTAGCGGGACAGATACGCAGTATTTT. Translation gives CASTDGTSGTDTQYF.

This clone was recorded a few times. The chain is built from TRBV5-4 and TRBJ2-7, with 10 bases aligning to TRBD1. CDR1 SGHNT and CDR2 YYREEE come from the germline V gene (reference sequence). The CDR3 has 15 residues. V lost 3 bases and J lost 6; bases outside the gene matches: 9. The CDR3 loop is CASSSGGGQGTEQYF. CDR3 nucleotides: TGTGCCAGCAGCTCCGGTGGGGGACAGGGGACCGAGCAGTACTTC.

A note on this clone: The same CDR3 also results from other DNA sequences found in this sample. The CDR3 sequence: CASSLVAGGRETQYF. The CDR3 DNA is TGTGCCAGCAGCTTGGTAGCAGGGGGCCGGGAGACCCAGTACTTC. V is TRBV5-6 and J is TRBJ2-5; TRBD1 matches 8 bases. Germline trimming cut 0 bases from V and 5 bases from J; bases unmatched to any gene: 6. Germline CDR1 is SGHDT and CDR2 is YYEEEE. The CDR3 covers 15 residues.

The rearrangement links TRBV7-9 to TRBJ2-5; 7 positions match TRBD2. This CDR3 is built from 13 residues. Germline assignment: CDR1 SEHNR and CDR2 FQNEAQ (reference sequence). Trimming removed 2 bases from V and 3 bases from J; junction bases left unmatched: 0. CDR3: CASSLSGEETQYF. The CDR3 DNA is TGTGCCAGCAGCTTAAGCGGGGAAGAGACCCAGTACTTC.

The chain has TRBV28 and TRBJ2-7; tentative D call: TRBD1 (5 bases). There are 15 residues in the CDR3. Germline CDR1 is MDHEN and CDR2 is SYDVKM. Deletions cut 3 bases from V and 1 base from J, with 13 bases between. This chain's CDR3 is CASSFLQAGSYEQYF. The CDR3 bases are TGTGCCAGCAGTTTTCTCCAGGCAGGGTCCTACGAGCAGTACTTC.

The DNA of the CDR3 is TGTGCCAGCAGTTTATTAGGCAGGGGTTCTTCACCCCTCCACTTT. Its translation is CASSLLGRGSSPLHF. V is TRBV28 and J is TRBJ1-6; D might be TRBD1 (6 bases). CDR1 MDHEN and CDR2 SYDVKM come from the germline V gene. With 1 base removed from V and 9 bases from J, the gap between germline ends came to 13 bases. CDR3 length equals 15 residues.

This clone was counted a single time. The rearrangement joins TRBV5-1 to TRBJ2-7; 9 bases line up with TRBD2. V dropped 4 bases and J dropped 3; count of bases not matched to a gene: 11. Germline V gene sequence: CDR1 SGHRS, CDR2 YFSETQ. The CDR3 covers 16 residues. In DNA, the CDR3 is TGCGCCAGCAGCCTCGGGGGGGCTAGCGGGAACTACGAGCAGTACTTC. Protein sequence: CASSLGGASGNYEQYF.

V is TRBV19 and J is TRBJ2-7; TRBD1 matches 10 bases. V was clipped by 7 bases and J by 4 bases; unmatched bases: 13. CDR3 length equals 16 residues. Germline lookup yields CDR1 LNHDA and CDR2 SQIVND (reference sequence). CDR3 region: CASTQTPGQGMYEQYF. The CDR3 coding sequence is TGTGCCAGTACCCAAACGCCGGGACAGGGGATGTACGAGCAGTACTTC.

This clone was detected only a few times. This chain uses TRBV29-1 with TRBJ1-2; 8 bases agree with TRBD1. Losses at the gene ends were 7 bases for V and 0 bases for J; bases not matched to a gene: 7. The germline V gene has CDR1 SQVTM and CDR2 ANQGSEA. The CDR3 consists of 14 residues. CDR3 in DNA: TGCAGCGCTCGGGACAGGAACTCTAACTATGGCTACACCTTC. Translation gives CSARDRNSNYGYTF.

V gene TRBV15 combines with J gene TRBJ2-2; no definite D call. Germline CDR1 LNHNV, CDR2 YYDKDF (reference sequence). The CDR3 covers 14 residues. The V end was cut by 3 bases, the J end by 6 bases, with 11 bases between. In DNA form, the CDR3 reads TGTGCCACCAGCAGGGGCCCGTGGGCCGGGGAGCTGTTTTTT. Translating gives CATSRGPWAGELFF.

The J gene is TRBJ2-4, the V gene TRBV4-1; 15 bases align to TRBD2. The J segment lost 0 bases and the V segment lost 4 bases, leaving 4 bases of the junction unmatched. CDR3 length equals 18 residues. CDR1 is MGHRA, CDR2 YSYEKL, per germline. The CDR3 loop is CASSPGLAGGVAKNIQYF. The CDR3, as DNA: TGCGCCAGCAGCCCGGGACTAGCGGGGGGCGTAGCCAAAAACATTCAGTACTTC.

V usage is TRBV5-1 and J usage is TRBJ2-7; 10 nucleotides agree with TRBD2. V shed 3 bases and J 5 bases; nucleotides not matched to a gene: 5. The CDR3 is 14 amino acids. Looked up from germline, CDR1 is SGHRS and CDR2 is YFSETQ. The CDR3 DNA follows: TGCGCCAGCAGCTCGACTAGCGGGTCCGACGAGCAGTACTTC. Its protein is CASSSTSGSDEQYF.

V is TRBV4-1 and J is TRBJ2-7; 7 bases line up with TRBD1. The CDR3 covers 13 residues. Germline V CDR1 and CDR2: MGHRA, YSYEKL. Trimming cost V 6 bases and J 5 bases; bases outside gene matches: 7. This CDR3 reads CASRPRGKNEQYF. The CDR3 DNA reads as TGCGCCAGCAGACCCAGGGGGAAGAACGAGCAGTACTTC.

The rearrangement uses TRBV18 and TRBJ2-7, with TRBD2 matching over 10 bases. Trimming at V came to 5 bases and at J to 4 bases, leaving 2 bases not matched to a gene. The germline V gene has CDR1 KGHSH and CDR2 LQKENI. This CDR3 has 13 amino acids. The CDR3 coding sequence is TGTGCCAGCTCAGGACTAGCGGTATACGAGCAGTACTTC. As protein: CASSGLAVYEQYF.

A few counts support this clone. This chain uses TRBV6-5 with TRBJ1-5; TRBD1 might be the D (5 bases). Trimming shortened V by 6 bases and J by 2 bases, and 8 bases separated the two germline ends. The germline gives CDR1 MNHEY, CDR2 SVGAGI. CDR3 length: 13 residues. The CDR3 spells CASRSRGNQPQHF. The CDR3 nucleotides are TGTGCCAGCAGATCCAGGGGCAATCAGCCCCAGCATTTT.

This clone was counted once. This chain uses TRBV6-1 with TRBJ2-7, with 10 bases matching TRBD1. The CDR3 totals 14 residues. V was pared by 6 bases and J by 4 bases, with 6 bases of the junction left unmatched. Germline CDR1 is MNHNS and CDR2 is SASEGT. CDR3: CASSMDRGAYEQYF. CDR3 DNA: TGTGCCAGCAGCATGGACAGGGGGGCTTACGAGCAGTACTTC.

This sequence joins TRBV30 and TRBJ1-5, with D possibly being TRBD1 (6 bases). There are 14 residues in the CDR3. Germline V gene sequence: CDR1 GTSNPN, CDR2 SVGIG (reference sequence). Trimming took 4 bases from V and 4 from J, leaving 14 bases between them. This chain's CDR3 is CAWNGGGPNQPQHF. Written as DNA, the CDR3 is TGTGCCTGGAACGGGGGGGGGCCTAATCAGCCCCAGCATTTT. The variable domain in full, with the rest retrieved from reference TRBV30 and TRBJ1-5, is SQTIHQWPATLVQPVGSPLSLECTVEGTSNPNLYWYRQAAGRGLQLLFYSVGIGQISSEVPQNLSASRPQDRQFILSSKKLLLSDSGFYLCAWNGGGPNQPQHFGDGTRLSIL.

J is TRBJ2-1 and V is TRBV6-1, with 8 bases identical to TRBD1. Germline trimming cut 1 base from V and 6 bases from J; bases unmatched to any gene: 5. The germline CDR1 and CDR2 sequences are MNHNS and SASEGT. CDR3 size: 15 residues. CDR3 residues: CASSEVGQGANEQFF. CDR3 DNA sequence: TGTGCCAGCAGTGAAGTAGGGCAGGGGGCCAATGAGCAGTTCTTC.

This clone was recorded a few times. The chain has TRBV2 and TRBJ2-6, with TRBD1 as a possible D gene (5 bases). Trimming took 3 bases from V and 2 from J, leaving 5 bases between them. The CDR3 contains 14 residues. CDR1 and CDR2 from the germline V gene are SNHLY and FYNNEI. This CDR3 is CASSDRAGANVLTF. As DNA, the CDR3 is TGTGCCAGCAGTGACAGGGCTGGGGCCAACGTCCTGACTTTC.